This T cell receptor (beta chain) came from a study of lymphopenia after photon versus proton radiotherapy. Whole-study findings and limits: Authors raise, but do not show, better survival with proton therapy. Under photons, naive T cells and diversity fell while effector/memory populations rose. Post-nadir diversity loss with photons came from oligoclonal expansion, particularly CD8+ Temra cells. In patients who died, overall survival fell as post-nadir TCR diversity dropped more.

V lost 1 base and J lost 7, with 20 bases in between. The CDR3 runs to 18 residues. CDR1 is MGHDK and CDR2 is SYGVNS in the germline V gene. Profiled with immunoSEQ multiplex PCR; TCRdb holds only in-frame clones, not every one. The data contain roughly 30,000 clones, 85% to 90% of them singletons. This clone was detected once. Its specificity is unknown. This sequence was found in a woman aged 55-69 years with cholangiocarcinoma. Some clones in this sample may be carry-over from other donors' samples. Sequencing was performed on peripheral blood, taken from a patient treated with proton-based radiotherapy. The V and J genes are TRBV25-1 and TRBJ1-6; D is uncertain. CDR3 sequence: CASSESPPQEWINSPLHF. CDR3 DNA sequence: TGTGCCAGCAGTGAATCCCCTCCCCAGGAGTGGATAAATTCACCCCTCCACTTT.